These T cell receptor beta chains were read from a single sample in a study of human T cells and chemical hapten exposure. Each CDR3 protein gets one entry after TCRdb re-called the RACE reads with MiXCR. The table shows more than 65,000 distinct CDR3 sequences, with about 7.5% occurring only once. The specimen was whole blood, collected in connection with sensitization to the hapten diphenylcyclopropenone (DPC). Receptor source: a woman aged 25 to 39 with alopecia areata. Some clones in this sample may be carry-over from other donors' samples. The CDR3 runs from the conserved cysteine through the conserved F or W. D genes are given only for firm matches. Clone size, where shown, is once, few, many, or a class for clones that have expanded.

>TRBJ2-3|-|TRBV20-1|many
TGCAGTGCTACAGAACCTCTTGACTGGCGGCTGGATACGCAGTATTTT
CSATEPLDWRLDTQYF
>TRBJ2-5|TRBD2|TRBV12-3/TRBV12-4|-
TGTGCCAGCAGTTTTGGTGTTTCTCAGCGGGGGGCCCAAGAGACCCAGTACTTC
CASSFGVSQRGAQETQYF
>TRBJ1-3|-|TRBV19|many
TGTGCCAGTAGTATCTCAGTCCTCGGGGACTCTGGAAACACCATATATTTT
CASSISVLGDSGNTIYF
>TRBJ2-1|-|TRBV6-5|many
TGTGCCAGCAGTTATGAGTCAGGTAACAATGAGCAGTTCTTC
CASSYESGNNEQFF
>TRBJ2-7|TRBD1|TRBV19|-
TGTGCCAGTAGTATCGGGACAGGGTCCTCCTACGAGCAGTACTTC
CASSIGTGSSYEQYF
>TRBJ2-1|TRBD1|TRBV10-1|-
TGCGCCAGCAGTGAAAGAAAGGACAGGATTTTGGGGAATGAGCAGTTCTTC
CASSERKDRILGNEQFF
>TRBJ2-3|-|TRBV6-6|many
TGTGCCAGCAGTTACGTTAGCCAGAAGGGGACAGATACGCAGTATTTT
CASSYVSQKGTDTQYF
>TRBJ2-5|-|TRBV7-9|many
TGTGCCAGCAGCGAGGACGCAGGGGGGTTGGTGGCCCAGTACTTC
CASSEDAGGLVAQYF
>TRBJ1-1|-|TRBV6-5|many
TGTGCCAGCAGTTACTCGAACGGGGAGACTGAAGCTTTCTTT
CASSYSNGETEAFF
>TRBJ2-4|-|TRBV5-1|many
TGCGCCAGCAGCTTGGTTACAGGGATGACCAAAAACATTCAGTACTTC
CASSLVTGMTKNIQYF
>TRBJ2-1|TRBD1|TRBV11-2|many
TGTGCCAGCAGCTTGGAGCTAACAGGGGATACGTTCTTC
CASSLELTGDTFF
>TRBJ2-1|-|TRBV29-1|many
TGCAGCGCCCCCGGGGACGGTCCCTACAATGAGCAGTTCTTC
CSAPGDGPYNEQFF
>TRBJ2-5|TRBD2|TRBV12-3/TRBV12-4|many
TGTGCCAGCAGACTAACCGGGACTAGCCGAGAGACCCAGTACTTC
CASRLTGTSRETQYF
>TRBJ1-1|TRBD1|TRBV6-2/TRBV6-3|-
TGTGCCAGCAGTTACGGACAGGCCGGGATTACTGAAGCTTTCTTT
CASSYGQAGITEAFF
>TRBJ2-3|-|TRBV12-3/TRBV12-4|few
TGTGCCAGCAGTTACCGGGTGACACCTAGCACAGATACGCAGTATTTT
CASSYRVTPSTDTQYF
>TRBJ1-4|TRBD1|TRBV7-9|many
TGTGCCAGCAGCTTAAGCGATACAGGGGGAGAAAAACTGTTTTTT
CASSLSDTGGEKLFF
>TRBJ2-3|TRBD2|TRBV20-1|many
TGCAGTGCAGAACGCCGGGGCGGGGGATCAGGGGATACGCAGTATTTT
CSAERRGGGSGDTQYF
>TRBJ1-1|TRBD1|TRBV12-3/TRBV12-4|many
TGTGCCAGCAGGCCGGGACAGGGGACCACTGAAGCTTTCTTT
CASRPGQGTTEAFF
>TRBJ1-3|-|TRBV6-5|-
TGTGCCAGCAGACCTCCCGGGGTTGACACCATATATTTT
CASRPPGVDTIYF
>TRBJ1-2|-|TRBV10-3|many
TGTGCCATCAGTGTTGACCGGGACAAGGTGTCCTATGGCTACACCTTC
CAISVDRDKVSYGYTF
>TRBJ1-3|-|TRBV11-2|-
TGTGCCAGCAGCTTAGCCCGAAACACCATATATTTT
CASSLARNTIYF
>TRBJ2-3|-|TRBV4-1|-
TGCGCCAGCAGCCAAGATAGTTTGGCGGGGGCAAGGGAACCAGATACGCAGTATTTT
CASSQDSLAGAREPDTQYF
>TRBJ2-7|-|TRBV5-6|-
TGTGCCAGCAGCTACTACGCCGGGTACAAGCAGTACTTC
CASSYYAGYKQYF